This T cell receptor beta chain was identified in a study of PD-1 blockade in classical Hodgkin lymphoma. Study at large: Every 2 weeks, patients had 3 mg/kg nivolumab intravenously. General study points: The diversity seen at baseline in complete responders resembled that of newly diagnosed patients. Relapsed/refractory patients reportedly had the lowest baseline TCR diversity, below newly diagnosed patients, who were below healthy donors. CD8+ TCR diversity did not rise significantly by C4D1, unlike CD4+.

The time point: cycle 4 day 1 (C4D1), after 5 to 7 weeks of nivolumab. Every patient experienced relapse after autologous stem cell transplantation, and brentuximab vedotin exposure varied. Regarding this clone: Antigen: not known.

CDR1 is SGHVS, CDR2 FQNEAQ, per germline. The CDR3 is made up of 21 amino acids. Trimming shortened V by 5 bases and J by 0 bases, and 26 bases separated the two germline ends. The repertoire was sequenced with immunoSEQ multiplex PCR; TCRdb's copy has only in-frame clones and lacks some. This sample has about 47,000 clones, with 60% to 80% found just once. The sample consisted of peripheral blood mononuclear cells (PBMCs), taken before the fourth cycle of nivolumab. This rearrangement joins TRBV7-8 to TRBJ1-6; D not resolved. The receptor's source is a human donor with classical Hodgkin lymphoma. CDR3 protein: CASSGPSGKLHSASYNSPLHF. CDR3 nucleotide sequence: TGTGCCAGCAGCGGACCAAGCGGGAAACTTCATTCCGCCTCCTATAATTCACCCCTCCACTTT.